The clone carrying this T cell receptor (beta chain) showed up just once. The antigen is not known. This entry is derived from a study of vaccination effects on CD4 cells after COVID-19. Findings and limits, study-wide: Early post-infection timepoints were missing from the study, which also had few convalescent patients.

From germline, CDR1 is SNHLY and CDR2 FYNNEI. CDR3 length: 12 residues. Trimming removed 4 bases from V and 6 bases from J, with 9 bases in between. Clones were sequenced by immunoSEQ multiplex PCR, and TCRdb holds only the in-frame ones, with some missing. In the table there are about 59,000 clones, under 80% of which are singletons. Ahead of sequencing, the ViraFEST assay grew antigen-specific CD4+ T cells using viral peptide pools. Following culture for 9 to 11 days, CD4+ T cells were isolated. All participants had two doses of either the BNT162b2 or mRNA-1273 vaccine. Replacing half the medium with IL-2 medium was done on days 3 and 7.

Sequencing was performed on CD4+ T cells from PBMCs cultured with HCoV-OC43 spike peptides, taken after COVID-19 vaccination. Specified subset: HCoV-OC43 spike overlapping peptide pool stimulation. This clonotype was obtained from a human donor who received a COVID-19 vaccine. This chain links TRBV2 with TRBJ2-5; the D call may be TRBD1 or TRBD2 (5 bases each). This CDR3 reads CASSVEGKTQYF. The CDR3 DNA reads as TGTGCCAGCAGTGTTGAGGGGAAGACCCAGTACTTC.